The following is a T cell receptor beta chain sequence with its context. The entry originates in a study of blood T cell repertoires in COVID-19. Assay: immunoSEQ multiplex PCR; the TCRdb copy retains only in-frame clones and omits some. Of about 64,000 clones listed, roughly 80% are singletons. Germline V lookup: CDR1 SGHRS, CDR2 YFSETQ. With 4 bases clipped from V and 4 bases from J, the junction kept 11 bases outside the gene matches. This CDR3 is built from 16 residues. Sequencing used peripheral blood. The receptor comes from a human donor in a cohort sampled during active COVID-19. The chain couples TRBV5-1 to TRBJ1-1; TRBD1 matches at 9 bases. CDR3 in DNA: TGCGCCAGCAGCGCCTGGACAGGGGAGAGGAGCACTGAAGCTTTCTTT. This sequence encodes CASSAWTGERSTEAFF. Full variable domain (missing parts from reference TRBV5-1 and TRBJ1-1): KAGVTQTPRYLIKTRGQQVTLSCSPISGHRSVSWYQQTPGQGLQFLFEYFSETQRNKGNFPGRFSGRQFSNSRSEMNVSTLELGDSALYLCASSAWTGERSTEAFFGQGTRLTVV.